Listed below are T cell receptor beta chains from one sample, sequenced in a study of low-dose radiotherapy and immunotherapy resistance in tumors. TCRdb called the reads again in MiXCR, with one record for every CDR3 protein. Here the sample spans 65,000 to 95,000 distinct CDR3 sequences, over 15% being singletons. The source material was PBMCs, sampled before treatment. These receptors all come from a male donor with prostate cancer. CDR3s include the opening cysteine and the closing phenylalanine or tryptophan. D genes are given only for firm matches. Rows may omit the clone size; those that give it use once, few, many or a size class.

CDR3 DNA: TGTGCTAGTGGTTTGGTACTTTCGGGGAGCACTGAAGCTTTCTTT
CDR3 protein: CASGLVLSGSTEAFF
V gene: TRBV12-5
clone size: many
D gene: -
J gene: TRBJ1-1

CDR3 DNA: TGTGCCAGCAGCCTTCAGGGGGGGGGCCGACTCTTCGGAAATGAGCAGTTCTTC
CDR3 protein: CASSLQGGGRLFGNEQFF
V gene: TRBV5-5
clone size: -
D gene: -
J gene: TRBJ2-1

CDR3 DNA: TGTGCCAGCAGTGAGGGGCCCGGAGTTGGAGAGACCCAGTACTTC
CDR3 protein: CASSEGPGVGETQYF
V gene: TRBV6-1
clone size: many
D gene: -
J gene: TRBJ2-5

CDR3 DNA: TGTGCCAGCAGCTTGGGGACACGCTCCTACGAGCAGTACTTC
CDR3 protein: CASSLGTRSYEQYF
V gene: TRBV7-2
clone size: many
D gene: -
J gene: TRBJ2-7

CDR3 DNA: TGTGCCAGCAGCGCGGGTCCATCTCAAGAGACCCAGTACTTC
CDR3 protein: CASSAGPSQETQYF
V gene: TRBV7-2
clone size: many
D gene: -
J gene: TRBJ2-5

CDR3 DNA: TGTGCCAGCAGCCAAGCGAGGAACAATGAGCAGTTCTTC
CDR3 protein: CASSQARNNEQFF
V gene: TRBV3-1
clone size: -
D gene: -
J gene: TRBJ2-1

CDR3 DNA: TGTGCCAGCAGCCCGTCAAGGTACAATGAGCAGTTCTTC
CDR3 protein: CASSPSRYNEQFF
V gene: TRBV3-1
clone size: many
D gene: -
J gene: TRBJ2-1

CDR3 DNA: TGTGCCAGCAGCGAAAGGCACATTCAGTACTTC
CDR3 protein: CASSERHIQYF
V gene: TRBV6-2/TRBV6-3
clone size: many
D gene: -
J gene: TRBJ2-4

CDR3 DNA: TGTGCCAGCAGCCAAGTATGGGGGTCCCATCCCTACGAGCAGTACTTC
CDR3 protein: CASSQVWGSHPYEQYF
V gene: TRBV14
clone size: many
D gene: -
J gene: TRBJ2-7

CDR3 DNA: TGTGCCAGCAGCGGACAGAGCTCTGGAAACACCATATATTTT
CDR3 protein: CASSGQSSGNTIYF
V gene: TRBV6-5
clone size: many
D gene: -
J gene: TRBJ1-3

CDR3 DNA: TGTGCCAGCAAGGCCCGGACGAGCTCCTACGAGCAGTACTTC
CDR3 protein: CASKARTSSYEQYF
V gene: TRBV6-8
clone size: many
D gene: -
J gene: TRBJ2-7

CDR3 DNA: TGTGCCAGCAGCAAGTGGGGGCCTGAAAAACTGTTTTTT
CDR3 protein: CASSKWGPEKLFF
V gene: TRBV3-1
clone size: many
D gene: -
J gene: TRBJ1-4

CDR3 DNA: TGTGCCAGCAGTTACTCGATTCCCGGACAGGGAAACTCCTACGAGCAGTACTTC
CDR3 protein: CASSYSIPGQGNSYEQYF
V gene: TRBV6-5
clone size: many
D gene: TRBD1
J gene: TRBJ2-7

CDR3 DNA: TGTGCCAGCAGTCGCGACCGGGGGGGATACTATGGCTACACCTTC
CDR3 protein: CASSRDRGGYYGYTF
V gene: TRBV6-2/TRBV6-3
clone size: many
D gene: -
J gene: TRBJ1-2

CDR3 DNA: TGTGCCAGCTCACCAGATTCCGGGACAGCCTATGGCTACACCTTC
CDR3 protein: CASSPDSGTAYGYTF
V gene: TRBV18
clone size: -
D gene: TRBD1
J gene: TRBJ1-2

CDR3 DNA: TGTGCCAGTAGTATCGGCTGGAACACTGAAGCTTTCTTT
CDR3 protein: CASSIGWNTEAFF
V gene: TRBV19
clone size: many
D gene: -
J gene: TRBJ1-1

CDR3 DNA: TGTGCCAGCAATTACTTCAATGAGCAGTTCTTC
CDR3 protein: CASNYFNEQFF
V gene: TRBV6-2/TRBV6-3
clone size: many
D gene: -
J gene: TRBJ2-1

CDR3 DNA: TGTGCCAGCAGTGGGCGGGGCCGTGAAGCTTTCTTT
CDR3 protein: CASSGRGREAFF
V gene: TRBV6-5
clone size: many
D gene: -
J gene: TRBJ1-1